Below, 7 T cell receptor beta chains from the same sample are listed, as sequenced in a study of cytomegalovirus exposure and HLA in healthy donors. Amplification used 60 Vbeta primers and 13 Jbeta primers. TCRdb's table, derived via immunoSEQ multiplex PCR, lists solely in-frame clones and lacks some. In the table there are approximately 150,000 clones, just under 85% of which are singletons. The material sequenced was PBMCs. The source is a woman between 40 and 55 years old in good health and CMV-seronegative.

The V gene is TRBV5-6, the J gene TRBJ2-3, with D perhaps TRBD2 (5 bases). Germline values: CDR1 SGHDT, CDR2 YYEEEE. This CDR3 region has 12 residues. V was clipped by 4 bases and J by 13 bases, with 16 bases between them. The CDR3 protein is CASSVWGAHEYF. Here the CDR3 DNA reads TGTGCCAGCAGCGTCTGGGGAGCGCACGAGTATTTT.

Points on this clone: Other DNA sequences within the sample encode an identical CDR3. The J gene is TRBJ2-7, the V gene TRBV18; TRBD1 might be the D (5 bases). V dropped 3 bases and J dropped 7 bases, with 10 bases sitting between them. This CDR3 has 12 residues. Germline lookup yields CDR1 KGHSH and CDR2 LQKENI. The CDR3 DNA sequence: TGTGCCAGCTCACCTGACAGCTCGGAGCAGTACTTC. Amino acids: CASSPDSSEQYF.

Only one count was recorded for this clone. The chain combines TRBV27 with TRBJ1-2; TRBD1 is a possible D gene (5 bases). CDR3 length: 14 residues. Between the trimmed V and J ends, which lost 5 bases and 5 bases, there was a span of 15 bases. CDR1 and CDR2 from the germline V gene are MNHEY and SMNVEV (reference sequence). As DNA, the CDR3 is TGTGCCAGCAGTCCCGCCGGGGGAGGGTATGGCTACACCTTC. This codes for CASSPAGGGYGYTF.

This clone has only one observation. The genes are TRBV5-1 and TRBJ2-5, with D possibly TRBD2 on 5 matching bases. With 0 bases removed from V and 2 bases from J, the gap between germline ends came to 11 bases. Germline CDR1 is SGHRS and CDR2 is YFSETQ. This CDR3 region has 15 residues. CDR3 protein: CASSLGGVGQETQYF. The CDR3 DNA is TGCGCCAGCAGCTTGGGGGGAGTGGGACAAGAGACCCAGTACTTC.

V gene TRBV4-2 combines with J gene TRBJ2-7, with D possibly TRBD2 on 6 matching bases. Germline values: CDR1 LGHNA, CDR2 YNFKEQ. The CDR3 is made up of 14 amino acids. V was shortened by 0 bases and J by 4 bases, with 10 bases between the two germline ends. In DNA, the CDR3 is TGTGCCAGCAGCCAAGATGATGGGGGGTACGAGCAGTACTTC. As protein: CASSQDDGGYEQYF.

This clone was seen just once. V and J are TRBV27 and TRBJ1-2; 8 bases agree with TRBD1. CDR3 length: 15 amino acids. The germline CDR1 and CDR2 sequences are MNHEY and SMNVEV (reference sequence). Trimming took 7 bases from V and 4 from J; bases not matched to a gene: 11. This CDR3 reads CASKPIGQGFYGYTF. DNA for the CDR3: TGTGCCAGCAAACCGATAGGACAGGGTTTCTATGGCTACACCTTC.

CDR3 coding DNA: TGTGCCAGCTCCTACCTTCCAGGGGGTTTTGAAAAACTGTTTTTT. Translated, it gives CASSYLPGGFEKLFF. The chain has TRBV19 and TRBJ1-4; 7 nucleotides align to TRBD1. The V gene's germline CDR1 is LNHDA and CDR2 SQIVND (reference sequence). The junction had 14 bases not matched to a gene; V was cut back by 9 bases and J by 7 bases. This CDR3 is 15 amino acids long.